Listed below are T cell receptor beta chains from one sample, sequenced in a study of T cell responses to AZD1222 COVID-19 vaccine. Assay used: immunoSEQ multiplex PCR; TCRdb lists only in-frame clones, some missing. The table includes some 130,000 clones, around 90% detected once. The source material was peripheral blood, sampled on day 0 of AZD1222 vaccination. The receptors shown here come from an adult in good health. CDR3s include the opening cysteine and the closing phenylalanine or tryptophan. The D gene is left open where the match is weak. Clone size is not always given. Where it is, it says once, few, many or a class for expanded clones.

>TRBJ1-1|NA|TRBV2|NA
CASNTNEAFF
TGTGCCAGCAACACAAATGAAGCTTTCTTT
>TRBJ2-1|NA|TRBV6-2/TRBV6-3|NA
CASSYQPKYNEQFF
TGTGCCAGCAGTTATCAACCTAAATACAATGAGCAGTTCTTC
>TRBJ1-1|NA|TRBV5-1|NA
CASSTTAGGTEAFF
TGCGCCAGCAGCACGACCGCGGGGGGCACTGAAGCTTTCTTT
>TRBJ1-5|NA|TRBV16|NA
CASSQSPNQPQHF
TGTGCCAGCAGCCAATCCCCCAATCAGCCCCAGCATTTT
>TRBJ1-2|NA|TRBV6-5|NA
CASSSALFGYTF
TGTGCCAGCAGTTCCGCTTTGTTCGGCTACACCTTC
>TRBJ1-3|NA|TRBV11-3|NA
CASSPEVPSGNTIYF
TGTGCCAGCAGCCCCGAGGTTCCCTCTGGAAACACCATATATTTT
>TRBJ2-5|NA|TRBV15|NA
CATSRDLTGETQYF
TGTGCCACCAGCAGAGATCTCACCGGGGAGACCCAGTACTTC
>TRBJ2-7|NA|TRBV18|NA
CASSSRQTRLGTYEQYF
TGTGCCAGCTCATCGCGCCAAACGAGACTAGGGACCTACGAGCAGTACTTC
>TRBJ1-1|NA|TRBV10-3|NA
CAISEPRAIKAFF
TGTGCCATCAGTGAACCCAGGGCTATTAAAGCTTTCTTT
>TRBJ1-4|NA|TRBV7-9|NA
CASNKDNEKLFF
TGTGCCAGCAATAAAGATAATGAAAAACTGTTTTTT
>TRBJ1-2|NA|TRBV19|NA
CASTRTPDFGYTF
TGTGCCAGTACCCGGACCCCTGATTTCGGCTACACCTTC
>TRBJ2-2|NA|TRBV3-1/TRBV3-2|NA
CASSQELRGTGELFF
TGTGCCAGCAGCCAAGAACTTAGGGGCACCGGGGAGCTGTTTTTT
>TRBJ2-1|NA|TRBV5-4|NA
CASSLGPSIDNEQFF
TGTGCCAGCAGCTTGGGCCCATCCATCGACAATGAGCAGTTCTTC
>TRBJ2-3|NA|TRBV24-1|NA
CATSGSLSSTGPDTQYF
TGTGCCACCAGTGGTTCCCTCTCCTCTACAGGACCCGATACGCAGTATTTT
>TRBJ1-5|NA|TRBV19|NA
CASSPGYSNQPQHF
TGTGCCAGTAGTCCGGGGTATAGCAATCAGCCCCAGCATTTT
>TRBJ2-5|NA|TRBV30|NA
CAWSRETQYF
TGTGCCTGGAGTAGAGAGACCCAGTACTTC
>TRBJ1-2|once|TRBV14|NA
CASRESYGYTF
TGTGCCAGCCGAGAATCCTATGGCTACACCTTC
>TRBJ1-2|NA|TRBV9|TRBD1
CASSGDRALSNGYTF
TGTGCCAGCAGCGGTGACAGGGCTCTATCGAATGGCTACACCTTC
>TRBJ1-3|once|TRBV2|NA
CASRDRDYPGNTIYF
TGTGCCAGCAGGGACCGGGACTACCCTGGAAACACCATATATTTT
>TRBJ2-7|NA|TRBV5-6|NA
CASSLGVGTYEQYF
TGTGCCAGCAGCTTGGGAGTGGGGACCTACGAGCAGTACTTC
>TRBJ2-7|NA|TRBV7-9|NA
CASSFHWTANLPYEQYF
TGTGCCAGCAGCTTTCACTGGACAGCTAATTTGCCCTACGAGCAGTACTTC
>TRBJ1-2|NA|TRBV18|NA
CASSPGGEGYTF
TGTGCCAGCTCACCAGGGGGAGAAGGCTACACCTTC